This TCR beta chain is from a study of T cell repertoires in cytomegalovirus infection. Study background: CMV epitopes, recently identified HLA-C-restricted and well-studied HLA-B-restricted, were used. Shared public TCR beta signatures pointed to both CMV infection and a matching HLA type. Notes on the study in general: Using cumulative public TCR beta family frequency, the authors identified those who carried CMV together with the relevant HLA. CMV-specific HLA-C-restricted TCR beta clonotypes dominated the ex vivo response.

The CDR3 covers 15 residues. With 3 bases removed from V and 0 bases from J, the gap between germline ends came to 12 bases. Germline V gene data show CDR1 as MGHRA and CDR2 as YSYEKL. In the case of this clonotype: As yet, its antigen is unknown.

In TCRdb, the reads were re-called with MiXCR into one record per CDR3 protein. The table lists approximately 990,000 distinct CDR3 sequences, 31% of them singletons. V is TRBV4-1 and J is TRBJ2-7; tentative D call: TRBD2 (5 bases). The receptor was derived from a human donor in good health (CMV status not recorded). Some clones in this sample may be carry-over from other donors' samples. The sequenced sample was cultured CD8+ T cells from PBMCs, obtained from culture after CMV antigen stimulation. This chain's CDR3 is CASSQAGVSSYEQYF. The CDR3 DNA is TGCGCCAGCAGCCAGGCCGGGGTGAGCTCCTACGAGCAGTACTTC.